The entry below describes one T cell receptor beta chain. The source of the sample is a study of a mutant IDH1 vaccine in newly diagnosed glioma. Study at large: Patients under treatment included around 60% males and about 38% females and had a mean age of around 40 years. Therapy received beforehand was radiotherapy, temozolomide, or both, with most patients given both.

The CDR3 has 18 amino acids. From germline, CDR1 is SEHNR and CDR2 FQNEAQ (reference sequence). The V end was cut by 1 base, the J end by 2 bases, with 20 bases between. The time point here: baseline, week 1 (first vaccination visit). Treatment indicated: pre-vaccination baseline after standard-of-care therapy. Method: immunoSEQ multiplex PCR; TCRdb's copy keeps in-frame clones and lacks some. The data contain 85,000 to 100,000 clones, around 90% of them singletons. Here the sequenced sample was PBMCs, taken from a glioma patient treated with radiotherapy, temozolomide or both. This clonotype originated in a woman aged 50 to 60 with glioma. V usage is TRBV7-9 and J usage is TRBJ1-1; no definite D call. The CDR3 reads CASSLGWSGPVTNTEAFF. The CDR3 region has the DNA TGTGCCAGCAGCTTAGGATGGTCAGGCCCTGTTACAAACACTGAAGCTTTCTTT.